This is a list of T cell receptor beta chains from one sample in a study of blood T cell repertoires in COVID-19. Here immunoSEQ multiplex PCR was the method, and the copy in TCRdb shows in-frame clones only, minus some. This table has over 300,000 clones, about 84% appearing once. The specimen sequenced was peripheral blood. These receptors came from a woman between 45 and 60 years old with acute or convalescent COVID-19. Both conserved end residues are part of each CDR3.

>TRBV27|18
CASSRTPSYLTGTYEQYF
>TRBV4-1|15
CASSQVDEGYNEQFF
>TRBV19|14
CASSQSGTTYEQYF
>TRBV5-1|17
CASSLIRAGKTTDTQYF
>TRBV30|13
CAWSALDGYGYTF
>TRBV15|13
CATGTSGDDVQYF
>TRBV18|15
CASSSPGLRWDTQYF
>TRBV16|16
CASSRDRGEGNQPQHF
>TRBV28|16
CASSFLNRGVNQPQHF
>TRBV12-3/TRBV12-4|13
CASHNSGTGILYF
>TRBV6-4|15
CASSDVAGGRDTQYF
>TRBV25-1|12
CASSDRGSGYTF
>TRBV29-1|12
CSVAPRAYEQYF
>TRBV5-1|15
CASSSVGGPYNEQFF
>TRBV6-5|14
CASRTGTSYYEQYF
>TRBV18|16
CASSPGTTVIPGELFF
>TRBV5-1|15
CASSLAWDISRELFF
>TRBV28|14
CASSLGLVNTEAFF